This T cell receptor beta chain was recorded in a study of T cell responses to AZD1222 COVID-19 vaccine. Study-level points and caveats: Spike regions recognized by vaccine-associated CD4 TCRs spanned the protein, led by 160-218 and 743-854.

Of note for this clone: Its target is not known.

Data came from immunoSEQ multiplex PCR; TCRdb stores just in-frame clones and leaves some out. Here the sample spans around 200,000 clones, roughly 91% being singletons. The V end was cut by 0 bases, the J end by 4 bases, with 10 bases between. The germline CDR1 and CDR2 sequences are KGHSH and LQKENI. This CDR3 spans 14 amino acids. The sample consisted of peripheral blood, taken 28 days after the second AZD1222 dose. The TCR sequence derives from an adult who received the AZD1222 COVID-19 vaccine. This chain uses TRBV18 with TRBJ2-7; either TRBD1 or TRBD2 may fit D (6 bases each). The CDR3 is CASSPPGGWYEQYF. Here the CDR3 DNA reads TGTGCCAGCTCACCACCAGGGGGGTGGTACGAGCAGTACTTC. The variable domain in full, completed from reference TRBV18 and TRBJ2-7, reads NAGVMQNPRHLVRRRGQEARLRCSPMKGHSHVYWYRQLPEEGLKFMVYLQKENIIDESGMPKERFSAEFPKEGPSILRIQQVVRGDSAAYFCASSPPGGWYEQYFGPGTRLTVT.